This TCR beta chain was documented in a study of OX40 agonist ivuxolimab in advanced cancers. Whole-study results and caveats: Not determined was the antigen specificity of the expanded peripheral T cells. CD8+ T cells averaged more expanded clones than CD4+. Low normalized T-cell clonal expansion was additionally recorded for some nonresponders.

Measured with immunoSEQ multiplex PCR; TCRdb has only the in-frame clones, and not every one. This sample has 40,000 to 55,000 clones, with about 90% found just once. This clone has just a few counts. The target antigen is unknown. The V and J ends lost 0 bases and 4 bases respectively, with 10 bases between them. CDR1 is LNHNV and CDR2 is YYDKDF in the germline V gene (reference sequence). The CDR3 has 15 residues. This TCR was recovered from an adult with an advanced solid tumor such as melanoma, head and neck, liver or kidney cancer. The chain is built from TRBV15 and TRBJ1-3, with D unclear. The sequenced sample was CD4+ or CD8+ T cells sorted from blood, obtained in a trial of the OX40 agonist ivuxolimab. The CDR3 here is CATSRDLIAGNTIYF. For the CDR3, the DNA is TGTGCCACCAGCAGAGATCTCATTGCCGGAAACACCATATATTTT.